Included here is one TCR beta chain sequence, with context. The antigen is not known. The sample is drawn from a study of siplizumab effects on memory and regulatory T cells. Study-wide results and caveats: Assignment of a naive or memory phenotype failed for roughly 75-97% of the proliferating CD4+ or CD8+ clones. Memory cells seemed less diverse than naive T cells, which also seemed major contributors to the alloresponse. Alloreactive clones mapping to unstimulated subsets formed only a minor fraction. The drug siplizumab significantly decreased the alloreactive sequences that could be traced to unstimulated CD4+ memory cells.

The CDR3 covers 14 residues. Germline CDR1 is MGHDK and CDR2 is SYGVNS. Trimming removed 5 bases at V and 7 bases at J, with 17 bases between. TCRdb's copy holds only in-frame clones and misses some; the assay was immunoSEQ multiplex PCR. This sample has some 100,000 clones, with roughly 94% found just once. The sample comprised Tregs sorted from blood. The sequence was collected from a human donor in good health. The chain has TRBV25-1 and TRBJ1-2; D ambiguous. The CDR3 protein is CASSYPVGLGGYTF. In nucleotides, the CDR3 is TGTGCCAGCAGTTACCCTGTGGGTCTGGGTGGCTACACCTTC.